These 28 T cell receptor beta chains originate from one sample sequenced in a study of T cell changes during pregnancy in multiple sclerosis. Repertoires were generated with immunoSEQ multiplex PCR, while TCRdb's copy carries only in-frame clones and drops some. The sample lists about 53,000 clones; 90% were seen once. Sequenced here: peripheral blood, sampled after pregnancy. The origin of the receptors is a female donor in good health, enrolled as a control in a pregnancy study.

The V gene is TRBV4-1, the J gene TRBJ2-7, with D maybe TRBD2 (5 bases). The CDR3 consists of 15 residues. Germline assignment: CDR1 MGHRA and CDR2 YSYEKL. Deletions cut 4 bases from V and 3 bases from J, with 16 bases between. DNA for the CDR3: TGCGCCAGCAGCCCATCTAATGGAGGCAGCTACGAGCAGTACTTC. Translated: CASSPSNGGSYEQYF.

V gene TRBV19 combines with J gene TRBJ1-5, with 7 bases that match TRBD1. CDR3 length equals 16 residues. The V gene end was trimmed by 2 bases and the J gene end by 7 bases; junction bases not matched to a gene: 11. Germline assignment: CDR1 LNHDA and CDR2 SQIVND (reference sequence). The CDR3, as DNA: TGTGCCAGTAGTATAACGACAGGGCGGGGAGGACAGCCCCAGCATTTT. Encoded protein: CASSITTGRGGQPQHF.

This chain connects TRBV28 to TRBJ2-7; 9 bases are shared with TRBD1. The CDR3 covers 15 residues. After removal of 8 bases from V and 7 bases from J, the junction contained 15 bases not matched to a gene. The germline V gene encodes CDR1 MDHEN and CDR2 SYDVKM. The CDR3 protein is CASAPGDRDTSEQYF. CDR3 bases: TGTGCCAGCGCTCCGGGGGACAGGGATACATCAGAGCAGTACTTC.

The CDR3 bases are TGTGCCAGCAGCCCAACCCCTCTAGCGGGAGTCCCCTACGAGCAGTACTTC. Encoded protein: CASSPTPLAGVPYEQYF. The chain uses TRBV5-6 and TRBJ2-7; 10 nucleotides match TRBD2. This CDR3 is 17 amino acids long. Germline V gives CDR1 SGHDT, CDR2 YYEEEE. The V gene end was trimmed by 4 bases and the J gene end by 2 bases; junction bases not matched to a gene: 12.

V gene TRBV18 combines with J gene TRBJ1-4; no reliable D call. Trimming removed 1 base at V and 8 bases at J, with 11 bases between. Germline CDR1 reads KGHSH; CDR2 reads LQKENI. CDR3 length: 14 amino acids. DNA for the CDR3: TGTGCCAGCTCACCACGAGAAAACCGAGAAAAACTGTTTTTT. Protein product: CASSPRENREKLFF.

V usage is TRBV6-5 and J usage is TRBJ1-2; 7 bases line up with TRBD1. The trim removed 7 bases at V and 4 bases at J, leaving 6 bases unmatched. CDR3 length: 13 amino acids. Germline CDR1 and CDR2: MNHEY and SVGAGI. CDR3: CASTRQGLYGYTF. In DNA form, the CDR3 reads TGTGCCAGCACCCGACAGGGACTCTATGGCTACACCTTC.

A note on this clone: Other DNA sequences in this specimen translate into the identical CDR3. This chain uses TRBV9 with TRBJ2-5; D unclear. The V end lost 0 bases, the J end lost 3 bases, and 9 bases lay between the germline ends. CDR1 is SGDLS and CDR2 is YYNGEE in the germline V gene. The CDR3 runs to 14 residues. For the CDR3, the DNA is TGTGCCAGCAGCGTAGAAGGCGGAAAAGAGACCCAGTACTTC. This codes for CASSVEGGKETQYF.

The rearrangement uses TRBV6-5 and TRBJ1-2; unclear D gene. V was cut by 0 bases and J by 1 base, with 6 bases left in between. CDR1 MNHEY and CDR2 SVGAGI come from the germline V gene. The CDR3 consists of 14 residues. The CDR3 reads CASSYSGDNYGYTF. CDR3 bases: TGTGCCAGCAGTTACTCCGGGGATAACTATGGCTACACCTTC.

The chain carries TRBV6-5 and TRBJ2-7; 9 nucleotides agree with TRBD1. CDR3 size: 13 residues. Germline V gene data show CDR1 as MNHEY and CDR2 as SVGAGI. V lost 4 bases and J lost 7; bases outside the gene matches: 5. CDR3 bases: TGTGCCAGCAGTTCCGGGACAGGGTTGGAGCAGTACTTC. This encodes CASSSGTGLEQYF.

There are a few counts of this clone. CDR3 sequence (DNA): TGTGCCAGTAGGGGGGCGCAGGGTTCCCCAGATCAGCCCCAGCATTTT. Translating gives CASRGAQGSPDQPQHF. The chain combines TRBV19 with TRBJ1-5; TRBD1 might be the D (6 bases). The V and J ends lost 6 bases and 5 bases respectively, with 20 bases between them. This CDR3 region has 16 residues. Germline V gene lookup returns CDR1 LNHDA and CDR2 SQIVND (reference sequence).

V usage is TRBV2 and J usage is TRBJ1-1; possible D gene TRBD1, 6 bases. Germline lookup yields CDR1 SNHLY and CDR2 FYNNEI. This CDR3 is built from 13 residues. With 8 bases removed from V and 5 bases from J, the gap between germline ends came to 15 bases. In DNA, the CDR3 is TGTGCCAGCCACCTAGAGAGGGGGACTGAAGCTTTCTTT. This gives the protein CASHLERGTEAFF.

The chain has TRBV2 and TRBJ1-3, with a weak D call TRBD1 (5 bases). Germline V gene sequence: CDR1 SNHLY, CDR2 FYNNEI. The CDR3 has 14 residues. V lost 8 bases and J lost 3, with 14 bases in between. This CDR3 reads CASGTADIGNTIYF. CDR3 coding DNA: TGTGCCAGCGGAACTGCGGACATTGGAAACACCATATATTTT.

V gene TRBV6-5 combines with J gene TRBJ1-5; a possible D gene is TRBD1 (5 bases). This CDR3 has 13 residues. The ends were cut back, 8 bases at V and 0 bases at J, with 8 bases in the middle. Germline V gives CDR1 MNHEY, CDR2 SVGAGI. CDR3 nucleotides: TGTGCCAGCGGGGGGGGTAGCAATCAGCCCCAGCATTTT. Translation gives CASGGGSNQPQHF.

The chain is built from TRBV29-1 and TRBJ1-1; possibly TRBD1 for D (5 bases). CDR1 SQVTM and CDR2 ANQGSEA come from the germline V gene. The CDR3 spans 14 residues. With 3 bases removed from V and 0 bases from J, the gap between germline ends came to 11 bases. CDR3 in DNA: TGCAGCGTTGAGGGGGGAACAGTGAACACTGAAGCTTTCTTT. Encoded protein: CSVEGGTVNTEAFF.

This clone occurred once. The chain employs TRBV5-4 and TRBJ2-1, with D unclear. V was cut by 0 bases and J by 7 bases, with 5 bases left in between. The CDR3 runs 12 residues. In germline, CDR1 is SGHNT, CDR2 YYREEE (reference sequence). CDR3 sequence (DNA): TGTGCCAGCAGCTTGGCCGGGAATGAGCAGTTCTTC. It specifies CASSLAGNEQFF.

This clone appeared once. CDR3 in amino acids: CASSQPQGRNYGYTF. The DNA of the CDR3 is TGTGCCAGCAGCCAGCCACAGGGTCGCAACTATGGCTACACCTTC. The chain uses TRBV28 and TRBJ1-2; D is possibly TRBD1 (6 bases). Germline V gene data show CDR1 as MDHEN and CDR2 as SYDVKM. V shed 6 bases and J shed 2 bases, with 16 bases lying between them. CDR3 length: 15 amino acids.

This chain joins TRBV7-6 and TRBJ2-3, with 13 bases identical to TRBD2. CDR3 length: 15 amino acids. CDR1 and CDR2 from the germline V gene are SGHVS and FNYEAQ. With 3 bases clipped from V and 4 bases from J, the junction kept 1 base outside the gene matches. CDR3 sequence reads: CASSLTSGGSDTQYF. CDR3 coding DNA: TGTGCCAGCAGCTTGACTAGCGGGGGGTCAGATACGCAGTATTTT.

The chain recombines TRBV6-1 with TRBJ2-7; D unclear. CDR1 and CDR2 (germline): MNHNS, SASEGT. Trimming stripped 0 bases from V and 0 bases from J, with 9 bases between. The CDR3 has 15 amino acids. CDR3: CASSEAPGSSYEQYF. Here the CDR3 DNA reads TGTGCCAGCAGTGAAGCGCCAGGTTCCTCCTACGAGCAGTACTTC.

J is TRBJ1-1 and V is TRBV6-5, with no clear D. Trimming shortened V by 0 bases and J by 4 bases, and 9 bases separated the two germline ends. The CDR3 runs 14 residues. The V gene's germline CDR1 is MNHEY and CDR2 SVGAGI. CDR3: CASSYSIGGTEAFF. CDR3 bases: TGTGCCAGCAGTTACTCGATCGGTGGCACTGAAGCTTTCTTT.

The CDR3 is CASSDRGRDTQYF. The CDR3 DNA sequence: TGTGCCAGCAGCGACAGGGGGAGGGATACGCAGTATTTT. The chain recombines TRBV7-2 with TRBJ2-3; 9 bases are shared with TRBD1. CDR3 length: 13 amino acids. V was pared by 5 bases and J by 6 bases, with 3 bases of the junction left unmatched. The germline gives CDR1 SGHTA, CDR2 FQGNSA.

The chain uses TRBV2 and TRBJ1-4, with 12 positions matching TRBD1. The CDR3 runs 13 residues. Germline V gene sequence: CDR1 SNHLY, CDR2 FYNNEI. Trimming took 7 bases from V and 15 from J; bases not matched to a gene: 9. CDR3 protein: CASKGQGALSLFF. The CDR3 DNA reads TGTGCCAGCAAGGGACAGGGGGCCCTAAGCTTGTTTTTT.

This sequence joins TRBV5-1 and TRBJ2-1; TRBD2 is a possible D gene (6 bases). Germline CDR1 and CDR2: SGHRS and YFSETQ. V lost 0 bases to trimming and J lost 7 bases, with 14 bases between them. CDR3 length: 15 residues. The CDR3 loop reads CASSLDRGVGNEQFF. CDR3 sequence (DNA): TGCGCCAGCAGCTTGGACCGCGGGGTAGGGAATGAGCAGTTCTTC.

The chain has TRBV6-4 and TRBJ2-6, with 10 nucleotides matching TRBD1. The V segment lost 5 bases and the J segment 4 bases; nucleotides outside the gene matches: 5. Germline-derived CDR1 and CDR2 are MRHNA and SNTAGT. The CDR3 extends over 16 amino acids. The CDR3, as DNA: TGTGCCAGCAGTCCCGGGACAGGGGCCGGGGCCAACGTCCTGACTTTC. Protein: CASSPGTGAGANVLTF.

CDR3 sequence: CASRGGAGLRNIQYF. CDR3 nucleotide sequence: TGTGCCAGCAGGGGGGGTGCGGGGCTTAGGAACATTCAGTACTTC. V usage is TRBV6-5 and J usage is TRBJ2-4; TRBD2 is a possible D gene (6 bases). CDR1 and CDR2 from the germline V gene are MNHEY and SVGAGI. The CDR3 length is 15 residues. V lost 6 bases and J 7 bases, leaving 19 bases between the germline ends.

CDR3 in amino acids: CASSGRQGEVTGELFF. Here the CDR3 DNA reads TGTGCCAGCAGTGGACGACAGGGGGAGGTCACCGGGGAGCTGTTTTTT. The chain recombines TRBV6-1 with TRBJ2-2, with 9 bases aligning to TRBD1. CDR1 and CDR2 (germline): MNHNS, SASEGT. The CDR3 length is 16 residues. Losses at the gene ends were 4 bases for V and 4 bases for J; bases not matched to a gene: 7.

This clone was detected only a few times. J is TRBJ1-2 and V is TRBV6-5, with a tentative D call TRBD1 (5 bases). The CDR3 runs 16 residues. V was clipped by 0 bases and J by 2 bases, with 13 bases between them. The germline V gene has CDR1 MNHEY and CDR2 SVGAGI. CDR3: CASSYSGQGMNYGYTF. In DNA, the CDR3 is TGTGCCAGCAGTTACTCGGGCCAGGGCATGAACTATGGCTACACCTTC.

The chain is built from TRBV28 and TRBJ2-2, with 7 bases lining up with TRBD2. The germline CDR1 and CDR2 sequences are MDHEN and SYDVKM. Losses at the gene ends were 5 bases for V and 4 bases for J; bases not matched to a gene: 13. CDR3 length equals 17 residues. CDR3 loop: CASSGRWGGDSTGELFF. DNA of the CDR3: TGTGCCAGCAGTGGAAGGTGGGGGGGAGATAGCACCGGGGAGCTGTTTTTT.

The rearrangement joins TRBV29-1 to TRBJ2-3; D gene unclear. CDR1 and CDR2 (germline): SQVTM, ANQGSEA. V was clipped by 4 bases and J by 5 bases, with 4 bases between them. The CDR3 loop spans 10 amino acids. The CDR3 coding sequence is TGCAGCGTTGTCAAAGATACGCAGTATTTT. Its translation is CSVVKDTQYF.